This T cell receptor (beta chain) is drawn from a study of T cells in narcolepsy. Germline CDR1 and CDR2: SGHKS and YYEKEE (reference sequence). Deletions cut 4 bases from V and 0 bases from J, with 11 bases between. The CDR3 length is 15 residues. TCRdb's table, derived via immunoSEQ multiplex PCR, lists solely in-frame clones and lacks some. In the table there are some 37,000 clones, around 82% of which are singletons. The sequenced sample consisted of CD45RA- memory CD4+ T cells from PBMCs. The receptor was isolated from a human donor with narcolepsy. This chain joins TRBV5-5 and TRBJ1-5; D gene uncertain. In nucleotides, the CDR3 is TGTGCCAGCAGCCCCCGTCTCAGTAGCAATCAGCCCCAGCATTTT. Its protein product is CASSPRLSSNQPQHF.